This TCR beta chain derives from a study of a mutant IDH1 vaccine in newly diagnosed glioma. Study at large: Treated patients showed a male proportion of around 62%, a female proportion of approximately 40%, and a mean age of 40.4 years. The therapy given earlier, which was standard therapy, consisted of radiotherapy, temozolomide, or both, and most of the patients received both.

Comment on this clone: Its antigen is as yet unknown.

This CDR3 has 16 residues. Germline V gives CDR1 SQVTM, CDR2 ANQGSEA. V lost 4 bases, J lost 1 base, and 16 bases lay in between. Libraries were prepared by immunoSEQ multiplex PCR; TCRdb keeps only in-frame clonotypes and omits some of them. The sample lists under 150,000 clones; around 90% were seen once. Specified time point: week 11, during vaccination. Vaccination used 300 ug of mutant IDH1 20-mer peptide per dose, with topical imiquimod. This chain connects TRBV29-1 to TRBJ1-4; D is possibly TRBD1 (6 bases). The origin of this receptor is a woman between 45 and 65 years old with glioma. The sample here was PBMCs, taken from a glioma patient whose treatment included an IDH1 peptide vaccine. For the CDR3, the DNA is TGCAGCGTTGCCCTCGACAGGTCGGGAACTAATGAAAAACTGTTTTTT. Its translation: CSVALDRSGTNEKLFF.